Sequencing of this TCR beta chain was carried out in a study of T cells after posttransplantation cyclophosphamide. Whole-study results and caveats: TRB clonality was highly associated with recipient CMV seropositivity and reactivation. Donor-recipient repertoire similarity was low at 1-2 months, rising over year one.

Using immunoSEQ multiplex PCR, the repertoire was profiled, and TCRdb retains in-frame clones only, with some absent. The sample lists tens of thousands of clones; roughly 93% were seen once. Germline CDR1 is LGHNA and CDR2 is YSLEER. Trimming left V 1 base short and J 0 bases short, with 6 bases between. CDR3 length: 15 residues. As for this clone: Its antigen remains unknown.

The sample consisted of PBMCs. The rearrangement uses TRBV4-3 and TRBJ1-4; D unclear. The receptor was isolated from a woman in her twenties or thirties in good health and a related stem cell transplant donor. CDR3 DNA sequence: TGCGCCAGCAGCCAAGGAGATACAACTAATGAAAAACTGTTTTTT. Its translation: CASSQGDTTNEKLFF.